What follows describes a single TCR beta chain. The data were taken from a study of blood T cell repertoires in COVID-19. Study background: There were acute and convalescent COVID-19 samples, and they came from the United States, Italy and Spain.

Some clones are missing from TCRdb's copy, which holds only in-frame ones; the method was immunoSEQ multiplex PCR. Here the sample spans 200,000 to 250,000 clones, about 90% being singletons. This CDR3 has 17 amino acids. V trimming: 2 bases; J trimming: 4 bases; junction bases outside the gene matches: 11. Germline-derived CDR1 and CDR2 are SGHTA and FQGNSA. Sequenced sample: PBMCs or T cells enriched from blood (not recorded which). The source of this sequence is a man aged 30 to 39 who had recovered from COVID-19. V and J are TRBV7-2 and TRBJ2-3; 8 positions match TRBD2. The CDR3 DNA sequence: TGTGCCAGCAGCTTAATAATTGGACTAGCTCTGGCAGATACGCAGTATTTT. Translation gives CASSLIIGLALADTQYF.